The T cell receptor (beta chain) described here comes from a study of T cells after posttransplantation cyclophosphamide. Libraries were prepared by immunoSEQ multiplex PCR; TCRdb keeps only in-frame clonotypes and omits some of them. In the table there are just under 20,000 clones, roughly nine tenths of which are singletons. In this sample, this clone turned up a few times. Its antigen is currently unknown. Cyclophosphamide on days +3 and +4 followed busulfan-fludarabine conditioning and a marrow graft. Study-level findings and limits: TRB clonality was highly associated with recipient CMV seropositivity and reactivation. Blood and skin or GI T cell repertoires showed limited TRB overlap. Later blood repertoires were often dominated by clones from the donor CD8+ memory compartment.

V was shortened by 7 bases and J by 6 bases, with 15 bases between the two germline ends. Germline assignment: CDR1 SNHLY and CDR2 FYNNEI. The CDR3 spans 14 residues. This receptor was taken from a female patient aged 40 to 50 who received an allogeneic stem cell transplant from a related donor, was CMV-positive, and had no GVHD. Among the T cells, some may be from the graft donor. The J gene is TRBJ2-2, the V gene TRBV2, with D maybe TRBD2 (5 bases). Here the sequenced sample was PBMCs, taken after allogeneic stem cell transplant with posttransplant cyclophosphamide. The DNA of the CDR3 is TGTGCCAGCAAAGCGACTACTATTCCCGGGGAGCTGTTTTTT. Residues: CASKATTIPGELFF.